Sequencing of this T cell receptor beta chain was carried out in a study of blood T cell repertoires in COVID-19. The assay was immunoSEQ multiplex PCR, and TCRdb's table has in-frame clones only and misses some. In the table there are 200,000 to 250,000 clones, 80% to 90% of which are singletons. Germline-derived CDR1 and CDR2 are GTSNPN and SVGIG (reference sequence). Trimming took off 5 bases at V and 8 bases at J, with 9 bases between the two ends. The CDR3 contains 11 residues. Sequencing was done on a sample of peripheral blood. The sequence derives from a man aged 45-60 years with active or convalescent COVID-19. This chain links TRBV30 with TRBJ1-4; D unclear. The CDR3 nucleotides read TGTGCCTGGGGCACAGTGGAAAAACTGTTTTTT. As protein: CAWGTVEKLFF. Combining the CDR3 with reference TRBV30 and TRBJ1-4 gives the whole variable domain SQTIHQWPATLVQPVGSPLSLECTVEGTSNPNLYWYRQAAGRGLQLLFYSVGIGQISSEVPQNLSASRPQDRQFILSSKKLLLSDSGFYLCAWGTVEKLFFGSGTQLSVL.